This is a list of T cell receptor beta chains from one sample in a study of blood T cell repertoires in COVID-19. Using immunoSEQ multiplex PCR, the repertoire was profiled, and TCRdb retains in-frame clones only, with some absent. The table lists about 62,000 clones, around 89% of them singletons, with about 18% in the top ten. Material: peripheral blood. The receptors here all came from a woman aged 55-75 years with COVID-19, enrolled during active disease. Each CDR3 is given with its conserved first and last residue. The D gene is left open where the match is weak. Not all rows give a size; the values are once, few, many and, for expanded clones, a class.

d_call,v_call,clone_size,j_call,cdr3_aa,cdr3_nt
-,TRBV27,-,TRBJ2-3,CASKLGRANTDTQYF,TGTGCCAGCAAACTTGGGCGGGCAAACACAGATACGCAGTATTTT
TRBD2,TRBV6-2/TRBV6-3,-,TRBJ2-7,CASSYGLAEPYEQYF,TGTGCCAGCAGTTACGGACTAGCGGAGCCCTACGAGCAGTACTTC
TRBD1,TRBV14,once,TRBJ1-5,CASSQDRAGGYSNQPQHF,TGTGCCAGCAGCCAAGATCGGGCAGGGGGCTATAGCAATCAGCCCCAGCATTTT
-,TRBV7-9,-,TRBJ1-6,CASSLGQQYNSPLHF,TGTGCCAGCAGCTTAGGACAGCAATATAATTCACCCCTCCACTTT
TRBD2,TRBV4-3,-,TRBJ2-7,CASSQLAGSYEQYF,TGCGCCAGCAGCCAACTAGCGGGTTCCTACGAGCAGTACTTC
-,TRBV7-7,-,TRBJ2-5,CASSPTGGRETQYF,TGTGCTAGCAGCCCTACCGGGGGGCGAGAGACCCAGTACTTC
-,TRBV19,-,TRBJ1-5,CASRTQGFRQPQHF,TGTGCCAGTAGGACACAGGGTTTTAGGCAGCCCCAGCATTTT
-,TRBV7-2,-,TRBJ1-4,CASRETATNEKLFF,TGTGCCAGCCGTGAGACTGCAACTAATGAAAAACTGTTTTTT
-,TRBV3-1/TRBV3-2,-,TRBJ1-3,CASSPGLGRGGNTIYF,TGTGCCAGCAGCCCTGGACTGGGCAGGGGAGGAAACACCATATATTTT
-,TRBV7-2,-,TRBJ2-3,CASSSPGVWERPNTDTQYF,TGTGCCAGCAGCTCCCCAGGGGTCTGGGAGCGGCCCAACACAGATACGCAGTATTTT
TRBD1,TRBV5-4,-,TRBJ2-5,CASSLFRDSQETQYF,TGTGCCAGCAGCTTATTTAGGGACAGCCAAGAGACCCAGTACTTC
-,TRBV18,-,TRBJ1-4,CASSPTGERTNEKLFF,TGTGCCAGCTCACCTACGGGGGAAAGGACTAATGAAAAACTGTTTTTT
TRBD2,TRBV27,-,TRBJ2-1,CASSFVIAGAYNEQFF,TGTGCCAGCAGTTTTGTAATAGCGGGAGCCTACAATGAGCAGTTCTTC
-,TRBV30,-,TRBJ2-4,CAWSAGRGPKNIQYF,TGTGCCTGGAGTGCTGGTCGGGGTCCCAAAAACATTCAGTACTTC
TRBD1,TRBV4-3,-,TRBJ1-2,CASSHRPGQLHNYGYTF,TGCGCCAGCAGCCACCGACCGGGACAGCTGCATAACTATGGCTACACCTTC
-,TRBV24-1,-,TRBJ1-1,CATSDPGTEAFF,TGTGCCACCAGTGACCCGGGCACTGAAGCTTTCTTT
TRBD1,TRBV28,-,TRBJ1-1,CASITGAMNTEAFF,TGTGCCAGCATTACAGGGGCGATGAACACTGAAGCTTTCTTT
-,TRBV11-3,-,TRBJ1-1,CASSAPQGLGAFF,TGTGCCAGCAGCGCACCTCAGGGTTTGGGAGCTTTCTTT
-,TRBV4-3,-,TRBJ1-4,CASSPGATNEKLFF,TGCGCCAGCAGCCCCGGAGCAACTAATGAAAAACTGTTTTTT
TRBD1,TRBV6-6,-,TRBJ1-2,CASSYVQGVAYGYTF,TGTGCCAGCAGTTACGTCCAGGGGGTGGCCTATGGCTACACCTTC
TRBD1,TRBV6-5,-,TRBJ1-6,CAIKGGRVDNSPLHF,TGTGCCATCAAAGGGGGCAGGGTGGACAATTCACCCCTCCACTTT
TRBD2,TRBV5-1,-,TRBJ2-3,CASSSTSGSTDTQYF,TGCGCCAGCAGCTCGACTAGCGGGAGCACAGATACGCAGTATTTT
TRBD1,TRBV30,-,TRBJ1-5,CAWSGTGYQPQHF,TGTGCCTGGAGTGGGACAGGCTATCAGCCCCAGCATTTT
TRBD1,TRBV19,-,TRBJ2-6,CASHHRGTIRANVLTF,TGTGCCAGTCACCACAGGGGAACTATTAGGGCCAACGTCCTGACTTTC